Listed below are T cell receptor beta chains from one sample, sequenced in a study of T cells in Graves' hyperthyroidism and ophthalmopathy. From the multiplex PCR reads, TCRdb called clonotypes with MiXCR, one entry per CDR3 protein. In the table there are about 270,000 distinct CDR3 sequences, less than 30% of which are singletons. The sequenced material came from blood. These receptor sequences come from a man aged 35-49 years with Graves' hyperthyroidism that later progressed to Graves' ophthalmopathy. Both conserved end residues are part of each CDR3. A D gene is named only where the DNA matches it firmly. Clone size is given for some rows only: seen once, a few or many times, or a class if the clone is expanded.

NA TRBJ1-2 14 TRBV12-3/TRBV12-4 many CASKYRDSNYGYTF TGTGCCAGCAAATACAGGGACTCTAACTATGGCTACACCTTC
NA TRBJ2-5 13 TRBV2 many CASSVYSQETQYF TGTGCCAGCAGTGTATACAGCCAAGAGACCCAGTACTTC
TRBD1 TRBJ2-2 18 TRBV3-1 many CASSPSDRAVWVVGELFF TGTGCCAGCAGCCCATCGGACAGGGCAGTTTGGGTCGTCGGGGAGCTGTTTTTT
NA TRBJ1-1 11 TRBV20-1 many CSASGDTEAFF TGCAGTGCTTCCGGCGACACTGAAGCTTTCTTT
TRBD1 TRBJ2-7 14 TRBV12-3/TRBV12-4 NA CASSGQGQDYEQYF TGTGCCAGCAGCGGACAGGGTCAAGACTACGAGCAGTACTTC
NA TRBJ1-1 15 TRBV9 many CASSPRTVLNTETFF TGTGCCAGCAGCCCGAGGACAGTTTTGAACACTGAAACTTTCTTT
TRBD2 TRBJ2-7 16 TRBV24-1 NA CATSDLVLAGGYEQYF TGTGCCACCAGTGATTTGGTTCTAGCGGGAGGATACGAGCAGTACTTC
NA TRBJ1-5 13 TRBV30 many CAWAAGGNQPQHF TGTGCCTGGGCGGCTGGGGGGAACCAGCCCCAGCATTTT
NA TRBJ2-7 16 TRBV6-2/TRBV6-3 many CASSYDRPGRLYEQYF TGTGCCAGCAGTTACGACCGTCCAGGAAGACTCTACGAGCAGTACTTC
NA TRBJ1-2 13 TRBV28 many CASSTRMSYGYTF TGTGCCAGCAGTACACGCATGAGCTATGGCTACACCTTC
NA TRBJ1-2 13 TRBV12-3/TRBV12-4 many CASSPRTDYGYTF TGTGCCAGCAGTCCAAGGACAGACTATGGCTACACCTTC
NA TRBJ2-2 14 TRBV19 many CASSIDILTGELFF TGTGCCAGTAGCATTGACATCCTCACCGGGGAGCTGTTTTTT
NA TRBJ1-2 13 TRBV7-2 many CASSSGRTYGYTF TGTGCCAGCAGCTCCGGACGGACCTATGGCTACACCTTC
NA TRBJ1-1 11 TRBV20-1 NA CSARRNTEAFF TGCAGTGCTCGCAGGAACACTGAAGCTTTCTTT
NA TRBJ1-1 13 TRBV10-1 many CASTGGQNDEAFF TGCGCCAGTACAGGAGGACAGAATGATGAAGCTTTCTTT
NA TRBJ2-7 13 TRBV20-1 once CSARLTGRGEQYF TGCAGTGCTAGGTTGACAGGGCGGGGGGAGCAGTACTTC
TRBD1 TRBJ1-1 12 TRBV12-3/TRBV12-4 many CASRTGGPEAFF TGTGCCAGCAGAACAGGGGGCCCTGAAGCTTTCTTT
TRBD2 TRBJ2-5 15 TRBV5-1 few CASRNPGLAEETQYF TGCGCCAGCAGGAATCCGGGACTAGCGGAAGAGACCCAGTACTTC
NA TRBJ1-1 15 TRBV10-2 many CASSEKVQGNTEAFF TGCGCCAGCAGTGAAAAAGTACAGGGGAACACTGAAGCTTTCTTT
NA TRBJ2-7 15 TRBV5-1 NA CASSLGQVGAYEQYF TGCGCCAGCAGCTTGGGACAGGTGGGGGCCTACGAGCAGTACTTC
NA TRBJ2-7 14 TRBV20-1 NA CSAPGEGPSYEQYF TGCAGTGCTCCGGGGGAAGGGCCCTCCTACGAGCAGTACTTC
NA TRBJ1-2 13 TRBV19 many CASSAGRGYGYTF TGTGCCAGTAGTGCGGGCCGTGGCTATGGCTACACCTTC
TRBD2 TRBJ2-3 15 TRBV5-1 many CASSLGLAGPPTQYF TGCGCCAGCAGCCTGGGACTAGCGGGACCTCCTACGCAGTATTTT
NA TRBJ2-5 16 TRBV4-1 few CASSQSPFGPQETQYF TGCGCCAGCAGCCAGTCGCCCTTTGGTCCCCAAGAGACCCAGTACTTC
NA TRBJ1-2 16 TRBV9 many CASSVVPGVGSYGYTF TGTGCCAGCAGCGTAGTCCCAGGGGTTGGTTCGTATGGCTACACCTTC
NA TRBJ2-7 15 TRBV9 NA CASNQDSASLDEQYF TGTGCCAGCAACCAAGACAGCGCCTCCCTTGACGAGCAGTACTTC
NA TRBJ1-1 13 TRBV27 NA CASSLLINTEAFF TGTGCCAGCAGTCTCCTTATAAACACTGAAGCTTTCTTT
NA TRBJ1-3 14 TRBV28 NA CASGVLGSGNTIYF TGTGCCAGCGGCGTTCTCGGCTCTGGAAACACCATATATTTT
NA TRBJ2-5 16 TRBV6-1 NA CASSEAMGTTQETQYF TGTGCCAGCAGTGAAGCTATGGGGACAACCCAAGAGACCCAGTACTTC
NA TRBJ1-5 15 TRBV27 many CASSLSAGGLGPQHF TGTGCCAGCAGTTTATCGGCCGGGGGACTTGGACCCCAGCATTTT
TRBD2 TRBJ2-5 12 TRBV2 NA CAARELEETQYF TGTGCCGCGCGGGAGCTTGAAGAGACCCAGTACTTC
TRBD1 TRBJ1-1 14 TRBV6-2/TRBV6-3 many CASSYSRDSTEAFF TGTGCCAGCAGTTACTCGCGGGACAGCACTGAAGCTTTCTTT
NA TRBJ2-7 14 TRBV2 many CASSDFREYYEQYF TGTGCCAGCAGTGACTTCCGGGAGTACTACGAGCAGTACTTC
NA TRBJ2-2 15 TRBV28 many CASTRGTANTGELFF TGTGCCAGCACCCGCGGGACAGCGAACACCGGGGAGCTGTTTTTT
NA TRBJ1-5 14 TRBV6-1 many CASTTSGVNQPQHF TGTGCCAGCACCACCTCAGGGGTCAATCAGCCCCAGCATTTT
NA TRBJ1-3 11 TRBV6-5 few CASSYGNTIYF TGTGCCAGCAGTTATGGGAACACCATATATTTT
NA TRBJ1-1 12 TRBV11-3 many CASSLWETEAFF TGTGCCAGCAGCTTATGGGAGACTGAAGCTTTCTTT
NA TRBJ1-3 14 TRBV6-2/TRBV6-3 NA CASSLPDPGNTIYF TGTGCCAGCAGCCTACCGGACCCTGGAAACACCATATATTTT
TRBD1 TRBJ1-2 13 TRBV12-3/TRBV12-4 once CASSLTGLSGYTF TGTGCCAGCAGTTTGACAGGGCTAAGTGGCTACACCTTC
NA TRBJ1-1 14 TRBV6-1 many CASSVPGWDTEAFF TGTGCCAGCAGTGTTCCGGGCTGGGACACTGAAGCTTTCTTT
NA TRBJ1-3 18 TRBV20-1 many CSARPSVPDSSSGNTIYF TGCAGTGCTAGACCGTCCGTACCAGACAGTAGCTCTGGAAACACCATATATTTT
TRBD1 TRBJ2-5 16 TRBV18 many CASSPRNRGAQETQYF TGTGCCAGCTCACCACGGAACAGGGGGGCCCAAGAGACCCAGTACTTC
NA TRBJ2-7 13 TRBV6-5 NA CASSLGQYYEQYF TGTGCCAGCAGTTTAGGACAGTACTACGAGCAGTACTTC
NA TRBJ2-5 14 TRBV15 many CATSSRWGGETQYF TGTGCCACCAGCTCCCGCTGGGGCGGGGAGACCCAGTACTTC
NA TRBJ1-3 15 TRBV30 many CAWRAALTQGNTIYF TGTGCCTGGAGAGCGGCCTTAACGCAAGGAAACACCATATATTTT
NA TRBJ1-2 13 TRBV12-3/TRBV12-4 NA CASSHRQTYGYTF TGTGCCAGCAGTCATAGACAGACTTATGGCTACACCTTC
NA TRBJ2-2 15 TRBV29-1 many CSVSDRRANTGELFF TGCAGCGTTTCAGACAGGCGAGCGAACACCGGGGAGCTGTTTTTT
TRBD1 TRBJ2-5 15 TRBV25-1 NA CASSVPGGIQETQYF TGTGCCAGCAGTGTCCCAGGGGGAATCCAAGAGACCCAGTACTTC
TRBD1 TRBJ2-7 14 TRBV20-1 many CSVSARTGLHEQYF TGCAGTGTCTCGGCCAGGACAGGGCTCCACGAGCAGTACTTC
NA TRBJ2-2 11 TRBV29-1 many CSVERTGELFF TGCAGCGTTGAGAGGACAGGGGAGCTGTTTTTT
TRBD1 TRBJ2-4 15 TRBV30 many CAWGPQGAVKNIQYF TGTGCCTGGGGCCCTCAGGGGGCGGTTAAAAACATTCAGTACTTC